Presented here are 16 T cell receptor beta chains from one specimen sequenced in a study of blood T cell repertoires in COVID-19. Produced via immunoSEQ multiplex PCR; TCRdb's table is partial and in-frame only. The sample shows approximately 170,000 clones, approximately 87% of them seen only once. The sequencing input was PBMCs or T cells enriched from blood (not recorded which). These receptors were taken from a woman aged 45 to 65 who had recovered from COVID-19.

This clone was seen more than once but under ten times. V gene TRBV2 combines with J gene TRBJ2-5; TRBD2 might be the D (6 bases). V was trimmed by 5 bases and J by 4 bases, leaving 17 bases between them. The CDR3 runs 15 residues. Germline V gene data show CDR1 as SNHLY and CDR2 as FYNNEI. DNA for the CDR3: TGTGCCAGCAGTCAGGGACTCCTTGGGGGAGAGACCCAGTACTTC. Translating it yields CASSQGLLGGETQYF.

The CDR3 here is CASSPKNTEAFF. The CDR3, as DNA: TGTGCCAGCAGCCCCAAGAACACTGAAGCTTTCTTT. V gene TRBV7-9 combines with J gene TRBJ1-1; no reliable D call. Between the trimmed V and J ends, which lost 5 bases and 1 base, there was a span of 5 bases. The germline CDR1 and CDR2 sequences are SEHNR and FQNEAQ (reference sequence). The CDR3 sequence is 12 residues long.

This rearrangement joins TRBV10-3 to TRBJ1-1, with D maybe TRBD1 (5 bases). This CDR3 is 13 amino acids long. With 8 bases removed from V and 0 bases from J, the gap between germline ends came to 10 bases. Germline V gene lookup returns CDR1 ENHRY and CDR2 SYGVKD. CDR3 region: CAIRSGMNTEAFF. The CDR3, as DNA: TGTGCCATCCGATCAGGGATGAACACTGAAGCTTTCTTT.

The chain carries TRBV9 and TRBJ2-2, with 7 nucleotides matching TRBD2. Germline assignment: CDR1 SGDLS and CDR2 YYNGEE. The CDR3 runs to 16 residues. Trimming at V came to 0 bases and at J to 1 base, leaving 3 bases not matched to a gene. This CDR3 reads CASSVAASGNTGELFF. The CDR3 nucleotides are TGTGCCAGCAGCGTAGCGGCTAGCGGGAACACCGGGGAGCTGTTTTTT.

This clone was counted between two and nine times. The chain has TRBV7-3 and TRBJ2-5; 10 bases are shared with TRBD2. V trimming: 5 bases; J trimming: 5 bases; junction bases outside the gene matches: 5. In germline, CDR1 is SGHTA, CDR2 FQGTGA. This CDR3 contains 14 residues. In DNA form, the CDR3 reads TGTGCCAGCAGCCTAGCGGGGGTCCAGGAGACCCAGTACTTC. This codes for CASSLAGVQETQYF. Variable domain in full (rest from reference TRBV7-3 and TRBJ2-5): GAGVSQTPSNKVTEKGKYVELRCDPISGHTALYWYRQSLGQGPEFLIYFQGTGAADDSGLPNDRFFAVRPEGSVSTLKIQRTERGDSAVYLCASSLAGVQETQYFGPGTRLLVL.

The rearrangement links TRBV7-8 to TRBJ1-1; 7 bases agree with TRBD1. The CDR3 loop spans 14 amino acids. CDR1 is SGHVS, CDR2 FQNEAQ, per germline. V lost 3 bases, J lost 0 bases, and 1 base stayed unmatched. The CDR3 coding sequence is TGTGCCAGCAGCTTGACAGGGTTGAACACTGAAGCTTTCTTT. Protein: CASSLTGLNTEAFF.

The sample holds one count of this clone. The rearrangement links TRBV6-5 to TRBJ1-5, with 9 bases fitting TRBD1. Germline V gene data show CDR1 as MNHEY and CDR2 as SVGAGI. J gave up 4 bases and V 7 bases, and 8 bases lay outside the gene matches. This CDR3 is 15 amino acids long. The CDR3, as DNA: TGTGCCAGCAAGGGACAGGGAATGGGAAATCAGCCCCAGCATTTT. It specifies CASKGQGMGNQPQHF.

The rearrangement uses TRBV7-9 and TRBJ2-1; D remains ambiguous. Germline CDR1 is SEHNR and CDR2 is FQNEAQ (reference sequence). V lost 0 bases and J 9 bases, leaving 6 bases between the germline ends. The CDR3 has 12 amino acids. The CDR3: CASSLAATEQFF. The CDR3 DNA is TGTGCCAGCAGCTTAGCGGCCACTGAGCAGTTCTTC. The variable domain in full, with the rest retrieved from reference TRBV7-9 and TRBJ2-1, is DTGVSQNPRHKITKRGQNVTFRCDPISEHNRLYWYRQTLGQGPEFLTYFQNEAQLEKSRLLSDRFSAERPKGSFSTLEIQRTEQGDSAMYLCASSLAATEQFFGPGTRLTVL.

J is TRBJ1-2 and V is TRBV27; D might be TRBD1 (6 bases). Trimming removed 2 bases from V and 4 bases from J, with 8 bases in between. This CDR3 is built from 13 residues. Looked up from germline, CDR1 is MNHEY and CDR2 is SMNVEV (reference sequence). CDR3 sequence (DNA): TGTGCCAGCAGTTTAGGGACAAGCTATGGCTACACCTTC. This codes for CASSLGTSYGYTF.

This clone was counted a single time. The rearrangement uses TRBV2 and TRBJ2-1; D is undetermined. The CDR3 length is 14 residues. Trimming shortened V by 10 bases and J by 0 bases, and 13 bases separated the two germline ends. The germline gives CDR1 SNHLY, CDR2 FYNNEI. The CDR3, as DNA: TGTGCCACCCAAGCTAAAAGCTCCTACAATGAGCAGTTCTTC. Translation gives CATQAKSSYNEQFF. Full variable domain (outside the CDR3, taken from reference TRBV2 and TRBJ2-1): EPEVTQTPSHQVTQMGQEVILRCVPISNHLYFYWYRQILGQKVEFLVSFYNNEISEKSEIFDDQFSVERPDGSNFTLKIRSTKLEDSAMYFCATQAKSSYNEQFFGPGTRLTVL.

The V gene is TRBV7-3, the J gene TRBJ1-1; D is unresolved. The germline V gene has CDR1 SGHTA and CDR2 FQGTGA. The CDR3 contains 15 residues. Deletions cut 4 bases from V and 0 bases from J, with 12 bases between. In DNA, the CDR3 is TGTGCCAGCAGCTCAACGGCCTCCATGAACACTGAAGCTTTCTTT. It encodes CASSSTASMNTEAFF.

V is TRBV3-1 (or the pseudogene TRBV3-2) and J is TRBJ1-2, with D tentatively TRBD1 (6 bases). Germline assignment: CDR1 LGHDT and CDR2 YNNKEL (reference sequence). The CDR3 is 14 residues long. V lost 4 bases, J lost 0 bases, and 9 bases lay in between. The CDR3 is CASSRTEANYGYTF. The CDR3 DNA is TGTGCCAGCAGCCGGACAGAAGCTAACTATGGCTACACCTTC.

CDR3: CASSLPSEGTIYF. DNA for the CDR3: TGTGCCAGTAGTCTACCCAGCGAGGGCACCATATATTTT. V usage is TRBV19 and J usage is TRBJ1-3; D is ambiguous. This CDR3 is built from 13 residues. Between the trimmed V and J ends, which lost 5 bases and 9 bases, there was a span of 14 bases. From germline, CDR1 is LNHDA and CDR2 SQIVND (reference sequence).

J is TRBJ2-5 and V is TRBV3-1 (or the pseudogene TRBV3-2), with D possibly matching TRBD1 (6 bases). Germline V lookup: CDR1 LGHDT, CDR2 YNNKEL (reference sequence). The CDR3 contains 18 residues. V was shortened by 5 bases and J by 0 bases, with 22 bases between the two germline ends. The chain's CDR3 is CASSSLTNPGHYQETQYF. CDR3 coding DNA: TGTGCCAGCAGCTCCCTCACTAATCCGGGACACTACCAAGAGACCCAGTACTTC.

The chain recombines TRBV12-3 or TRBV12-4 with TRBJ2-3; D unclear. V was clipped by 8 bases and J by 3 bases, with 12 bases between them. This CDR3 is built from 13 residues. The CDR3 loop is CASERSGTDTQYF. The CDR3 DNA sequence: TGTGCCAGCGAACGTTCCGGGACAGATACGCAGTATTTT.

The chain is built from TRBV10-2 and TRBJ2-5; 8 bases line up with TRBD1. The CDR3 length is 16 residues. In germline, CDR1 is WSHSY, CDR2 SAAADI. Losses at the gene ends were 4 bases for V and 2 bases for J; bases not matched to a gene: 9. CDR3: CASSGMNRGLQETQYF. The CDR3 nucleotides are TGCGCCAGCAGTGGAATGAACAGGGGGTTACAAGAGACCCAGTACTTC.